The rows below give T cell receptor beta chains drawn from one sample of a study of cytomegalovirus exposure and HLA in healthy donors. Only in-frame clones appear in the TCRdb table, and some are missing; sequencing was by immunoSEQ multiplex PCR. The sample lists roughly 160,000 clones; approximately 80% were seen once. The specimen was PBMCs. The receptors were sampled from a man aged 18 to 29 in good health and CMV-seropositive. Both conserved end residues are part of each CDR3. The D gene is left open where the match is weak. Clone size is given for some rows only: seen once, a few or many times, or a class if the clone is expanded.

J gene	V gene	clone size	D gene	CDR3 DNA	CDR3 protein
TRBJ1-1	TRBV25-1	.	.	TGTGCCAGCAGTGAATCCCTAGTAGGGGCCCATGAAGCTTTCTTT	CASSESLVGAHEAFF
TRBJ2-4	TRBV19	.	.	TGTGCCAGTAGTATGGGTTACAGAGAACTAGCCAAAAACATTCAGTACTTC	CASSMGYRELAKNIQYF
TRBJ1-4	TRBV7-2	.	TRBD1	TGTGCCAGCAGCCCCCGGGGACAGCCTAATGAAAAACTGTTTTTT	CASSPRGQPNEKLFF
TRBJ2-7	TRBV27	.	TRBD1	TGTGCCAGCAGCCCGACAGGGCCGTCCTACGAGCAGTACTTC	CASSPTGPSYEQYF
TRBJ2-5	TRBV15	.	TRBD2	TGTGCCACCAGCAGAGTGAGCGGGGCCCTAGAGACCCAGTACTTC	CATSRVSGALETQYF
TRBJ2-1	TRBV11-3	.	.	TGTGCCAGCAGCTCCCCCGGACGGGGCTACAATGAGCAGTTCTTC	CASSSPGRGYNEQFF
TRBJ1-5	TRBV7-2	.	.	TGTGCCAGCAGCTTAGTGGGAGATCAGCCCCAGCATTTT	CASSLVGDQPQHF
TRBJ1-2	TRBV27	.	.	TGTGCCAGCAGTCGTAGGGACATTGGCTATGGCTACACCTTC	CASSRRDIGYGYTF
TRBJ2-7	TRBV18	few	TRBD2	TGTGCCAGCTCACCACCCCTAGCGGGAACCTACGAGCAGTACTTC	CASSPPLAGTYEQYF
TRBJ1-1	TRBV2	.	.	TGTGCCAGCACTGAGGGGGGAAACACTGAAGCTTTCTTT	CASTEGGNTEAFF
TRBJ2-1	TRBV7-6	.	TRBD2	TGTGCCAGCAGCGACCGGGACTACCCCTACAATGAGCAGTTCTTC	CASSDRDYPYNEQFF
TRBJ2-2	TRBV2	.	.	TGTGCCAGCACCGTAGACAGGCGGAACACCGGGGAGCTGTTTTTT	CASTVDRRNTGELFF
TRBJ2-5	TRBV5-4	.	.	TGTGCCAGCAGCATCCCTAGCAGCCCTGGAGAGACCCAGTACTTC	CASSIPSSPGETQYF
TRBJ2-1	TRBV9	.	TRBD2	TGTGCCAGCAGCCCGGGACTAGCGGGGGAATGGGCGCAGTTCTTC	CASSPGLAGEWAQFF
TRBJ1-2	TRBV5-5	.	.	TGTGCCAGCAGCCTAGACGTGCCTAATGGCTACACCTTC	CASSLDVPNGYTF
TRBJ2-7	TRBV4-1	.	.	TGCGCCAGCAGCCAAGAACCCCGGACTATGTACGAGCAGTACTTC	CASSQEPRTMYEQYF
TRBJ1-2	TRBV15	.	.	TGTGCCACCAGCAGAGATCGGCAGGGATATGGCTACACCTTC	CATSRDRQGYGYTF
TRBJ2-7	TRBV18	.	.	TGTGCCAGCTCACGACCAGGGGCCTACGAGCAGTACTTC	CASSRPGAYEQYF
TRBJ2-7	TRBV9	.	TRBD1	TGTGCCAGCAGCGCCGGAGGGAGCGGGACAGGGGGCTACGAGCAGTACTTC	CASSAGGSGTGGYEQYF
TRBJ1-3	TRBV6-1	.	.	TGTGCCAGCAGTGCAGGATATCACTCTGGAAACACCATATATTTT	CASSAGYHSGNTIYF
TRBJ2-1	TRBV11-2	few	TRBD2	TGTGCCAGCAGCTTCCCGCGGGAGGTGTCCAATGAGCAGTTCTTC	CASSFPREVSNEQFF